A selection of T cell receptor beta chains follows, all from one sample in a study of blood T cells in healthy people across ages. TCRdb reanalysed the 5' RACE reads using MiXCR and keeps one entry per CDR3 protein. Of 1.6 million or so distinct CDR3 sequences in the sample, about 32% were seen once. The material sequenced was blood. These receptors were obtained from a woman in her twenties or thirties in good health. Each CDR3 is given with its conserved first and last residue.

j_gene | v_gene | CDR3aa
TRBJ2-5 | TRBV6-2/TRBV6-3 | CASTTGTRGRETQYF
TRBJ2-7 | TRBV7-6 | CASSLDHGVGYEQYF
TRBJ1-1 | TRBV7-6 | CASTRLWGLDTEAFF
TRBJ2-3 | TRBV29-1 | CSIEQGKVRTDTQYF
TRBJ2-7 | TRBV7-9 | CASSLNSGRANYEQYF
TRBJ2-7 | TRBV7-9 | CASSPTTRSYEQYF
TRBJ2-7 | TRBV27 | CAISESEGWEQYF
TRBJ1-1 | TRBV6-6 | CASKRGADTEAFF
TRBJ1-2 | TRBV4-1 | CASSQTPGTDYGYTF
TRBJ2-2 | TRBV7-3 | CASSSRGTANTGELFF
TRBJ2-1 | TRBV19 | CASSMADEQFF
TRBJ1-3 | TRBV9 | CASSPYRGGNTIYF
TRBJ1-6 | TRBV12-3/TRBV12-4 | CASSSTGGISPLHF
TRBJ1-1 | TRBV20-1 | CSAELAARAFF
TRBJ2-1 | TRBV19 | CASSTPEGVNEQFF
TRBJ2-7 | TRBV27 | CASSSGTNGYEQYF
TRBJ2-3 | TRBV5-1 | CASSLTSGRVATDTQYF
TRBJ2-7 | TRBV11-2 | CASSLYSYEQYF
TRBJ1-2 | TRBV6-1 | CASTAVRPTKSYTF
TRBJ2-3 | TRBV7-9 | CASTRWGEADTQYF
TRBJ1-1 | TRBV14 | CASSQVDRAEAFF
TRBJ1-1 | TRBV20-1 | CSAREKNTEAFF
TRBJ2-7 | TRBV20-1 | CSATSSGSVREQYF